This TCR beta chain was captured by sequencing in a study of T-cell memory formation after mild COVID-19. General study findings and limits: Memory from before infection featured some responding clones, which suggests cross-reactive memory joined.

TCRdb ran MiXCR on the 5' RACE reads and lists one entry per CDR3 protein. The sample has 200,000 to 250,000 distinct CDR3 sequences; approximately 15% are singletons. There are a few counts of this clonotype. Antigen: not known. The TCR comes from an adult woman who had mild COVID-19 (a few samples of this study predate the infection). Cell type and time point are not known. Sequenced material: PBMCs or a T cell subset sorted from them (not recorded which).

This CDR3 is CASRLDQRSYEQYF. CDR3 bases: TGTGCCAGCAGACTAGACCAACGCTCCTACGAGCAGTACTTC. The chain employs TRBV11-2 and TRBJ2-7; possible D gene TRBD2, 5 bases. CDR3 length: 14 amino acids. V dropped 6 bases and J dropped 0 bases, with 12 bases sitting between them. Germline V gene lookup returns CDR1 SGHAT and CDR2 FQNNGV.